Listed below are T cell receptor beta chains from one sample, sequenced in a study of spatial heterogeneity in lung cancer. TCRdb independently ran MiXCR on the 5' RACE reads; one entry per CDR3 protein. Found here are approximately 6,100 distinct CDR3 sequences, around 13% of them singletons; the top ten hold about 15%. The input for sequencing was normal lung tissue next to the tumor, taken at surgery. Source of these receptors: a male donor with early-stage non-small cell lung cancer. Both conserved end residues are part of each CDR3. A D gene is named only where the DNA matches it firmly. Clone size is shown for a subset of rows, as once, few, many or a class of expanded clone.

TRBJ2-1 TRBV11-2 medium-sized . TGTGCCAGCAGCGACCCCCTCGGCCGCAAACCCAATGAGCAGTTCTTC CASSDPLGRKPNEQFF
TRBJ2-7 TRBV7-3 many . TGTGCCAGCAGTTCCCAGGGGGGGAGCTCCTACGAGCAGTACTTC CASSSQGGSSYEQYF
TRBJ2-3 TRBV4-2 many . TGTGCCAGCAGCCAACCAGGCGGAGTTGACACAGATACGCAGTATTTT CASSQPGGVDTDTQYF
TRBJ2-5 TRBV27 medium-sized TRBD2 TGTGCCAGCAGAGGAACGCGGGAGGGGACCCAGTACTTC CASRGTREGTQYF
TRBJ2-3 TRBV3-1 many TRBD2 TGTGCCAGCAGCCAAACGGGACTAGCGGGAATAGATACGCAGTATTTT CASSQTGLAGIDTQYF
TRBJ2-1 TRBV6-6 medium-sized TRBD2 TGTGCCAGCAGTTACTCCGGGACTAGCGCCCATCTGTCCTACAATGAGCAGTTCTTC CASSYSGTSAHLSYNEQFF
TRBJ1-2 TRBV6-1 . . TGTGCCAGCAGGGACTCGCTTGGCTACACCTTC CASRDSLGYTF
TRBJ2-5 TRBV7-8 . TRBD2 TGTGCCAGCAGCTTAGCGACTAGCGGGGGGACCGGGGGAAAGACCCAGTACTTC CASSLATSGGTGGKTQYF
TRBJ2-7 TRBV28 few TRBD1 TGTGCCAGCAGCCGTCGGTTTAGGGGGCTGATCTACGAGCAGTACTTC CASSRRFRGLIYEQYF
TRBJ2-3 TRBV30 many TRBD2 TGTGCCTGGAAAAAGCGGGATAGCACAGATACGCAGTATTTT CAWKKRDSTDTQYF
TRBJ2-7 TRBV5-1 many . TGCGCCAGCAGCTTGGGGGCTAGCGCCAGCTACGAGCAGTACTTC CASSLGASASYEQYF
TRBJ1-1 TRBV12-3/TRBV12-4 many . TGTGCCAGCAGTTTATCGACTTATGGAGAAGCTTTCTTT CASSLSTYGEAFF
TRBJ1-1 TRBV6-6 . . TGTGCGAGCAGGAGGGACAAGACCACTGAAGCTTTCTTT CASRRDKTTEAFF
TRBJ1-1 TRBV30 many . TGTGCCAGATCGGCAGGGGTACCGGGAACTGAAGCTTTCTTT CARSAGVPGTEAFF
TRBJ2-7 TRBV27 many TRBD1 TGTGCCAGCAGGAGAGACAGGGGTTCCCACGAGCAGTACTTC CASRRDRGSHEQYF
TRBJ1-2 TRBV6-1 . . TGTGCCAGCAGCCGAGGACAGAGTGGTTCTGGCTACACCTTC CASSRGQSGSGYTF
TRBJ2-3 TRBV20-1 . . TGCAGTGCTATAGGGGTGGAAGGCGATACGCAGTATTTT CSAIGVEGDTQYF
TRBJ2-1 TRBV11-2 . . TGTGCCAGCAGCTCCCTAGGGAATGAGCAGTTCTTC CASSSLGNEQFF
TRBJ1-2 TRBV6-2/TRBV6-3 . TRBD1 TGTGCCAGCAGTTATATGGACAGGGGGCTCTATGGCTACACCTTC CASSYMDRGLYGYTF
TRBJ2-6 TRBV19 few . TGTGCCAGTAGTATCGCCGGCTCTGGGGCCAACGTCCTGACTTTC CASSIAGSGANVLTF
TRBJ1-5 TRBV6-5 medium-sized . TGTGCCAGCAGTCAGCAGGGGAAAGGAGGGAATCAGCCCCAGCATTTT CASSQQGKGGNQPQHF
TRBJ1-3 TRBV6-5 . . TGTGCCAGCAGTTACGGGTCTGGAAACACCATATATTTT CASSYGSGNTIYF
TRBJ2-1 TRBV11-2 . TRBD2 TGTGCCAGCAGACCCGATCCGGGACTAGGGAACAATGAGCAGTTCTTC CASRPDPGLGNNEQFF
TRBJ1-2 TRBV6-2/TRBV6-3 many . TGTGCCAGCAGTTACTCGAAGACAGCTAACTATGGCTACACCTTC CASSYSKTANYGYTF
TRBJ2-1 TRBV24-1 many . TGTGCCACCAGTGAATTGGTCGGACGGGGCAATGAGCAGTTCTTC CATSELVGRGNEQFF
TRBJ1-4 TRBV7-8 many TRBD1 TGTGCCAGCAGCCCGGGGGACAGGGGTGAAAAACTGTTTTTT CASSPGDRGEKLFF
TRBJ2-7 TRBV5-6 many . TGTGCCAGCAGCTTAGGGGGAAAGCAGTACTTC CASSLGGKQYF
TRBJ1-4 TRBV19 medium-sized TRBD1 TGTGCCAGTAGTTCCTTATTGGGACAGCGTAATGAAAAACTGTTTTTT CASSSLLGQRNEKLFF
TRBJ2-7 TRBV5-1 medium-sized . TGCGCCAGCAGCATGTCAGGGACGCTGAACGAGCAGTACTTC CASSMSGTLNEQYF
TRBJ2-5 TRBV6-2/TRBV6-3 many . TGTGCCAGCAGTCCCGGACTAGGAGGGGGCCAAGAGACCCAGTACTTC CASSPGLGGGQETQYF
TRBJ1-1 TRBV12-3/TRBV12-4 many . TGTGCCAGCAGTTTTAGTCAGGGTTACACTGAAGCTTTCTTT CASSFSQGYTEAFF